This T cell receptor (beta chain) is drawn from a study of blood T cells in healthy people across ages. Caucasian, healthy and from Russia, the donors were aged between 6 and 90. Every sample gave at least 5.5 micrograms of total RNA when it was extracted. For the second PCR, which ran for about 6 to 11 cycles, a sample-barcoded 5' primer and a J-beta primer mix were used. One entry per CDR3 protein results from TCRdb running MiXCR on the 5' RACE reads. The sample has some 1.1 million distinct CDR3 sequences, approximately 38% seen once; the top ten hold about an eighth. Details on this clonotype: What it binds is unknown.

Study results and limitations: Comparison with aged donors showed that long-lived donors had more naive CD4+ cells and higher diversity. Reliance upon unsorted PBMCs precluded definitive naive versus antigen-experienced comparison.

Trimming at V came to 2 bases and at J to 8 bases, leaving 3 bases not matched to a gene. CDR3 size: 14 residues. Germline V CDR1 and CDR2: MNHEY, SMNVEV (reference sequence). The chain links TRBV27 to TRBJ2-1; 10 bases are a match to TRBD1. Specimen: blood. This sequence originates from a man aged 18 to 29 in good health. CDR3: CASSLRQGADEQFF. As DNA, the CDR3 is TGTGCCAGCAGTTTACGACAGGGGGCTGATGAGCAGTTCTTC.